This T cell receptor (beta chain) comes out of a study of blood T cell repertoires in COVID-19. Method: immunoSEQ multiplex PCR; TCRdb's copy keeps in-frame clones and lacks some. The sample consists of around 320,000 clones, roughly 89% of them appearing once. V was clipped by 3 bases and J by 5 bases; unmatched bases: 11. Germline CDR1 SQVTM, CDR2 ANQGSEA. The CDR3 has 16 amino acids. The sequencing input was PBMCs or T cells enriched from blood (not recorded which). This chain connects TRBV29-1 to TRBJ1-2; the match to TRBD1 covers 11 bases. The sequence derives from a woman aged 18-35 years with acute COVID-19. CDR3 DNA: TGCAGCGTTGATGGGCTCGGACAGGGGGCAGGGTATGGCTACACCTTC. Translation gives CSVDGLGQGAGYGYTF.